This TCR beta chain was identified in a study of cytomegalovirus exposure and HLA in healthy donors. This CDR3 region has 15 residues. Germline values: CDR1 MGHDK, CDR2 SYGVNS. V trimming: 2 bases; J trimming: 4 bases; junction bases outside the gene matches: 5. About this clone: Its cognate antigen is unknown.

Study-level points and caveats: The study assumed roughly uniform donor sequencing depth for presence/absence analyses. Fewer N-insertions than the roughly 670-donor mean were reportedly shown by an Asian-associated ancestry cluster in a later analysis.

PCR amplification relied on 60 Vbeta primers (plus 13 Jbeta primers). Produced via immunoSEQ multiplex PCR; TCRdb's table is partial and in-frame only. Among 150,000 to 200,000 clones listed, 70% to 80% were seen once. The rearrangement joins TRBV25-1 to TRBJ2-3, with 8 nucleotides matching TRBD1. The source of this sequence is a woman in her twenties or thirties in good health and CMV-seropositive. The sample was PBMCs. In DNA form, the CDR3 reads TGTGCCAGCAGTGAAGGACAGGGATATTCAGATACGCAGTATTTT. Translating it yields CASSEGQGYSDTQYF.